This passage covers 20 T cell receptor beta chains from one sample sequenced in a study of blood T cell repertoires in COVID-19. Profiling relied on immunoSEQ multiplex PCR, and the TCRdb table lists in-frame clones only, not all of them. The sample consists of roughly 340,000 clones, 89% of them appearing once. Sequenced material: peripheral blood. The source of these receptors is a woman in her twenties or thirties with COVID-19, enrolled during active disease.

The chain links TRBV27 to TRBJ1-6; D is perhaps TRBD1 (5 bases). The CDR3 loop spans 12 amino acids. The germline V gene has CDR1 MNHEY and CDR2 SMNVEV (reference sequence). V was cut by 4 bases and J by 13 bases, with 11 bases left in between. The CDR3 protein is CASSSPGGPLHF. Written as DNA, the CDR3 is TGTGCCAGCAGTTCCCCGGGGGGTCCCCTCCACTTT.

The chain has TRBV7-2 and TRBJ2-3; D ambiguous. Germline assignment: CDR1 SGHTA and CDR2 FQGNSA. V gave up 1 base and J gave up 6 bases, with 14 bases separating them. CDR3 length: 15 residues. CDR3 sequence: CASSLVSLPRDTQYF. In DNA form, the CDR3 reads TGTGCCAGCAGCTTAGTGTCCCTACCCAGGGATACGCAGTATTTT. Together with reference TRBV7-2 and TRBJ2-3, the CDR3 gives the full variable domain: GAGVSQSPSNKVTEKGKDVELRCDPISGHTALYWYRQSLGQGLEFLIYFQGNSAPDKSGLPSDRFSAERTGGSVSTLTIQRTQQEDSAVYLCASSLVSLPRDTQYFGPGTRLTVL.

The rearrangement joins TRBV6-6 to TRBJ1-6; D ambiguous. The CDR3 is made up of 14 amino acids. V lost 6 bases, J lost 2 bases, and 8 bases lay in between. The germline V gene encodes CDR1 MNHNY and CDR2 SVGAGI (reference sequence). CDR3 sequence: CASREGAYNSPLHF. CDR3 nucleotide sequence: TGTGCCAGCAGGGAGGGTGCCTATAATTCACCCCTCCACTTT.

The chain is built from TRBV6-5 and TRBJ2-6; 8 bases line up with TRBD1. Germline V gives CDR1 MNHEY, CDR2 SVGAGI. After removal of 6 bases from V and 0 bases from J, the junction contained 1 base not matched to a gene. The CDR3 consists of 15 residues. This CDR3 is CASRTGDSGANVLTF. For the CDR3, the DNA is TGTGCCAGCAGGACAGGGGACTCTGGGGCCAACGTCCTGACTTTC.

V is TRBV5-4 and J is TRBJ2-3; tentatively, D is TRBD1 (6 bases). This CDR3 region has 16 residues. Germline V gene sequence: CDR1 SGHNT, CDR2 YYREEE (reference sequence). Trimming pared 0 bases from V and 0 bases from J, leaving 11 bases between. The CDR3 reads CASSLAGARSTDTQYF. CDR3 in DNA: TGTGCCAGCAGCTTGGCAGGGGCGCGTAGCACAGATACGCAGTATTTT.

The CDR3 nucleotides read TGTGCCAGCACCGGGATTGGGTACGAGCAGTACGTC. Amino acid sequence: CASTGIGYEQYV. This sequence joins TRBV28 and TRBJ2-7; D perhaps matches TRBD2 (5 bases). CDR3 length: 12 residues. Per the germline V gene, CDR1 is MDHEN and CDR2 is SYDVKM. Trimming took 7 bases from V and 4 from J, leaving 11 bases between them.

V and J are TRBV15 and TRBJ2-5, with 11 bases aligning to TRBD1. The CDR3 loop spans 18 amino acids. After removal of 2 bases from V and 7 bases from J, the junction contained 15 bases not matched to a gene. The germline V gene encodes CDR1 LNHNV and CDR2 YYDKDF (reference sequence). CDR3 DNA: TGTGCCACCAGCAGAAGCGGACAGGGGGCTTTATTTATGGGGACCCAGTACTTC. This encodes CATSRSGQGALFMGTQYF.

This clone was found once. The J gene is TRBJ2-7, the V gene TRBV5-1, with TRBD2 identical over 7 bases. Germline-derived CDR1 and CDR2 are SGHRS and YFSETQ. Trimming cost V 1 base and J 2 bases; bases outside gene matches: 9. The CDR3 covers 16 residues. The CDR3 sequence: CASSLFSGGIAYEQYF. CDR3 DNA: TGCGCCAGCAGCTTGTTTTCCGGGGGGATCGCCTACGAGCAGTACTTC.

As to this clone: Other DNA sequences from this sample encode an identical CDR3 as well. This chain connects TRBV9 to TRBJ1-1; D gene uncertain. Germline CDR1 reads SGDLS; CDR2 reads YYNGEE. V was cut by 0 bases and J by 2 bases, with 5 bases left in between. CDR3 length equals 13 residues. CDR3 sequence reads: CASSVEQNTEAFF. For the CDR3, the DNA is TGTGCCAGCAGCGTAGAGCAAAACACTGAAGCTTTCTTT.

The rearrangement uses TRBV13 and TRBJ1-1; D perhaps matches TRBD1 (5 bases). This CDR3 spans 14 amino acids. Trimming took 0 bases from V and 3 from J, leaving 8 bases between them. Germline V gives CDR1 PRHDT, CDR2 FYEKMQ (reference sequence). The CDR3 sequence: CASSLGDSHTEAFF. DNA for the CDR3: TGTGCCAGCAGCTTAGGAGACAGTCACACTGAAGCTTTCTTT.

The chain employs TRBV3-1 (or the pseudogene TRBV3-2) and TRBJ2-5; TRBD1 matches 8 bases. Trimming removed 4 bases from V and 1 base from J; junction bases left unmatched: 2. CDR1 and CDR2 (germline): LGHDT, YNNKEL (reference sequence). CDR3 length: 14 amino acids. The CDR3 DNA sequence: TGTGCCAGCAGCCCCGGACAGGGCCAAGAGACCCAGTACTTC. This sequence encodes CASSPGQGQETQYF.

The chain combines TRBV28 with TRBJ2-1; 11 positions match TRBD1. The CDR3 covers 15 residues. After removal of 1 base from V and 6 bases from J, the junction contained 2 bases not matched to a gene. Germline assignment: CDR1 MDHEN and CDR2 SYDVKM. For the CDR3, the DNA is TGTGCCAGCAGTTTATTTGGGACAGGGGGCAATGAGCAGTTCTTC. Its translation: CASSLFGTGGNEQFF.

This clone appeared once. Other DNA sequences of this sample code for an identical CDR3. The chain recombines TRBV5-1 with TRBJ2-2; the D is unclear. The CDR3 length is 13 residues. CDR1 is SGHRS, CDR2 YFSETQ, per germline. V was cut by 0 bases and J by 5 bases, with 5 bases left in between. CDR3: CASSLAGTGELFF. CDR3 DNA sequence: TGCGCCAGCAGCTTGGCCGGTACCGGGGAGCTGTTTTTT.

The V and J genes are TRBV4-2 and TRBJ2-6, with D possibly TRBD1 on 6 matching bases. The CDR3 has 18 residues. The V end was cut by 0 bases, the J end by 0 bases, with 12 bases between. The germline gives CDR1 LGHNA, CDR2 YNFKEQ. The CDR3 spells CASSQDGQFFSGANVLTF. The CDR3 DNA follows: TGTGCCAGCAGCCAAGACGGACAGTTTTTCTCTGGGGCCAACGTCCTGACTTTC.

This sequence joins TRBV6-5 and TRBJ2-1, with D tentatively TRBD1 (6 bases). Germline V gene lookup returns CDR1 MNHEY and CDR2 SVGAGI. The CDR3 runs to 13 residues. Trimming pared 8 bases from V and 5 bases from J, leaving 13 bases between. The CDR3 protein is CASRTHRDNEQFF. The CDR3 DNA follows: TGTGCCAGCCGAACACACAGGGACAATGAGCAGTTCTTC.

The V call is TRBV7-9, the J call TRBJ2-1, with 14 bases matching TRBD2. The CDR3 is 17 amino acids. V trimming: 6 bases; J trimming: 5 bases; junction bases outside the gene matches: 9. Germline V gene data show CDR1 as SEHNR and CDR2 as FQNEAQ (reference sequence). The CDR3 loop is CASSHRLAGGPNNEQFF. DNA of the CDR3: TGTGCCAGCAGTCACAGACTAGCGGGGGGGCCTAACAATGAGCAGTTCTTC.

In this sample, this clone turned up a few times. The chain joins TRBV7-9 to TRBJ2-6; no clear D gene. The length of the CDR3 is 15 residues. Germline-derived CDR1 and CDR2 are SEHNR and FQNEAQ (reference sequence). V lost 1 base and J lost 2, with 6 bases in between. The CDR3 is CASSLGGAGANVLTF. In DNA, the CDR3 is TGTGCCAGCAGCTTAGGCGGCGCTGGGGCCAACGTCCTGACTTTC.

The rearrangement joins TRBV2 to TRBJ2-5, with 10 bases lining up with TRBD2. V trimming: 8 bases; J trimming: 9 bases; junction bases outside the gene matches: 15. CDR1 and CDR2 (germline): SNHLY, FYNNEI. The CDR3 is made up of 15 amino acids. This CDR3 is CASSSRLSGGDPQYF. CDR3 nucleotide sequence: TGTGCCAGCTCTTCACGCCTCAGCGGGGGGGACCCCCAGTACTTC.

The chain uses TRBV6-2 or TRBV6-3 and TRBJ2-5; D is unclear. The CDR3 has 14 amino acids. V gave up 6 bases and J gave up 3 bases, with 14 bases separating them. Germline V gene sequence: CDR1 MNHEY, CDR2 SVGEGT. CDR3 region: CASSPLGEEETQYF. CDR3 coding DNA: TGTGCCAGCAGCCCCCTTGGAGAGGAAGAGACCCAGTACTTC.

This chain uses TRBV3-1 (or the pseudogene TRBV3-2) with TRBJ1-4; a weak D match, TRBD1 (6 bases). Between the trimmed V and J ends, which lost 3 bases and 7 bases, there was a span of 12 bases. Germline V gene lookup returns CDR1 LGHDT and CDR2 YNNKEL (reference sequence). The CDR3 consists of 14 residues. CDR3 residues: CASSQNRVGEKLFF. The DNA for the CDR3 is TGTGCCAGCAGCCAGAACAGGGTCGGTGAAAAACTGTTTTTT.